This section outlines one T cell receptor beta chain sequence together with its context. Antigen unknown. These data are taken from a study of cytomegalovirus exposure and HLA in healthy donors. Study-wide results and limits: As confirmed in vitro, a few CMV-associated chains were specific for CMV antigens. For cytomegalovirus status, the classifier reportedly gave diagnoses with high specificity and sensitivity. For most TCR sequences rarity was the rule, although some public TCRs occurred in many donors.

Germline assignment: CDR1 SGHTA and CDR2 FQGTGA. Trimming cost V 6 bases and J 4 bases; bases outside gene matches: 13. The CDR3 covers 17 residues. Sequenced by immunoSEQ multiplex PCR; TCRdb stores in-frame clones only, minus some. The data hold some 100,000 clones, with 88% observed a single time. What was sequenced was PBMCs. This TCR was recovered from a woman younger than 35 in good health and CMV-seronegative. This rearrangement joins TRBV7-3 to TRBJ2-1; TRBD1 agrees at 9 bases. CDR3 DNA: TGTGCCAGCAGGTCAATGTGGGGACAGGGAGCTTACAATGAGCAGTTCTTC. Its translation is CASRSMWGQGAYNEQFF.